This passage covers 32 T cell receptor beta chains from one sample sequenced in a study of patients and donors after allogeneic stem cell transplantation. TCRdb called the RT-PCR reads again in MiXCR, with one record for every CDR3 protein. The profile shows under 170,000 distinct CDR3 sequences, approximately 37% of them singletons. Sample: blood, either unsorted or a sorted T cell fraction (not recorded which). The origin of the receptors is a human donor who was either an allogeneic HSCT recipient or a stem cell or donor lymphocyte infusion donor (not recorded which). It is not recorded whose cells these are; they may come from a transplant donor.

The chain combines TRBV6-6 with TRBJ1-3; 8 nucleotides agree with TRBD1. The CDR3 contains 17 residues. The germline gives CDR1 MNHNY, CDR2 SVGAGI (reference sequence). V lost 4 bases to trimming and J lost 0 bases; unmatched junction nucleotides: 8. DNA for the CDR3: TGTGCCAGCAGTTTCGCGGGACAGGTTAGCTCTGGAAACACCATATATTTT. Protein: CASSFAGQVSSGNTIYF.

The V gene is TRBV6-6, the J gene TRBJ1-1, with 9 positions matching TRBD1. Germline CDR1 is MNHNY and CDR2 is SVGAGI (reference sequence). The CDR3 has 16 amino acids. The V gene end was trimmed by 7 bases and the J gene end by 3 bases; junction bases not matched to a gene: 12. CDR3 loop: CASTRDRERVDTEAFF. The CDR3 coding sequence is TGTGCCAGCACTCGGGACAGGGAAAGAGTAGACACTGAAGCTTTCTTT.

This rearrangement joins TRBV3-1 to TRBJ1-1, with D possibly being TRBD1 (6 bases). Trimming shortened V by 3 bases and J by 1 base, and 15 bases separated the two germline ends. Germline CDR1 and CDR2: LGHDT and YNNKEL (reference sequence). This CDR3 has 16 amino acids. The CDR3 reads CASSHDRTSGNTEAFF. In DNA form, the CDR3 reads TGTGCCAGCAGCCACGACAGGACCTCAGGGAACACTGAAGCTTTCTTT.

The gene calls are TRBV14 and TRBJ1-5, with D maybe TRBD1 (5 bases). The V end was cut by 4 bases, the J end by 7 bases, with 23 bases between. The CDR3 has 17 residues. CDR1 is SGHDN, CDR2 FVKESK, per germline. The DNA for the CDR3 is TGTGCCAGCAGCCGCCCTCTCCGGGACCTCGAGGACCAGCCCCAGCATTTT. It is translated as CASSRPLRDLEDQPQHF.

V is TRBV29-1 and J is TRBJ2-3; perhaps D is TRBD1 or TRBD2 (5 bases each). The CDR3 length is 13 residues. V was clipped by 6 bases and J by 0 bases, with 10 bases between them. Germline V gene data show CDR1 as SQVTM and CDR2 as ANQGSEA. CDR3 sequence: CSVKGRSTDTQYF. CDR3 coding DNA: TGCAGCGTCAAGGGACGAAGCACAGATACGCAGTATTTT.

The J gene is TRBJ2-4, the V gene TRBV27; D is unresolved. The germline gives CDR1 MNHEY, CDR2 SMNVEV (reference sequence). This CDR3 comprises 14 residues. V was cut by 6 bases and J by 0 bases, with 9 bases left in between. CDR3: CASSPTLAKNIQYF. The CDR3 bases are TGTGCCAGCAGCCCGACGTTAGCCAAAAACATTCAGTACTTC.

This rearrangement joins TRBV20-1 to TRBJ2-4, with D unclear. There are 14 residues in the CDR3. Germline V gene sequence: CDR1 DFQATT, CDR2 SNEGSKA (reference sequence). Trimming took 2 bases from V and 7 from J, leaving 15 bases between them. CDR3 nucleotide sequence: TGCAGTGCTAGACCCTTTAGAGAACCCAACATTCAGTACTTC. Translation: CSARPFREPNIQYF.

This clonotype was picked up a small number of times. V is TRBV12-3 or TRBV12-4 and J is TRBJ1-1; TRBD1 is a possible D gene (5 bases). V was pared by 2 bases and J by 7 bases, with 14 bases between. CDR3 length: 14 residues. The CDR3, as DNA: TGTGCCAGCAGTTTAACTCGGGACGGTATTGAAGCTTTCTTT. This sequence encodes CASSLTRDGIEAFF.

This clonotype was found once. The J gene is TRBJ1-5, the V gene TRBV10-3, with D hard to call. Per the germline V gene, CDR1 is ENHRY and CDR2 is SYGVKD. Trimming took off 4 bases at V and 3 bases at J, with 10 bases between the two ends. The CDR3 length is 14 residues. The CDR3 loop reads CAISGARTNQPQHF. The CDR3 coding sequence is TGTGCCATCAGTGGTGCCAGAACCAATCAGCCCCAGCATTTT.

The CDR3 here is CASSGLDRAYGYTF. The CDR3, as DNA: TGTGCCAGCAGTGGCTTGGACAGGGCCTATGGCTACACCTTC. The chain employs TRBV6-2 or TRBV6-3 and TRBJ1-2, with TRBD1 matching over 8 bases. The CDR3 extends over 14 amino acids. V was pared by 5 bases and J by 4 bases, with 6 bases of the junction left unmatched. Germline V gene sequence: CDR1 MNHEY, CDR2 SVGEGT.

The rearrangement uses TRBV12-3 or TRBV12-4 and TRBJ2-3, with D unclear. Trimming left V 3 bases short and J 7 bases short, with 5 bases between. CDR3 length: 11 amino acids. CDR3 nucleotide sequence: TGTGCCAGCAGTTTTCAGAATACGCAGTATTTT. This codes for CASSFQNTQYF.

This chain uses TRBV12-3 or TRBV12-4 with TRBJ2-3; D not resolved. The CDR3 extends over 15 amino acids. The ends were cut back, 7 bases at V and 4 bases at J, with 18 bases in the middle. In DNA, the CDR3 is TGTGCCAGCAAGTTGGAGCTAGTGGATTCAGATACGCAGTATTTT. Its translation is CASKLELVDSDTQYF.

The chain employs TRBV19 and TRBJ1-1; D might be TRBD1 (6 bases). The V end was cut by 5 bases, the J end by 7 bases, with 11 bases between. Per the germline V gene, CDR1 is LNHDA and CDR2 is SQIVND (reference sequence). The CDR3 spans 12 residues. The CDR3 region is CASSGGPGEAFF. CDR3 bases: TGTGCCAGTAGTGGGGGGCCTGGTGAAGCTTTCTTT.

This clonotype was counted only a few times. The chain carries TRBV29-1 and TRBJ2-1; the D gene could be TRBD1 or TRBD2 (5 bases each). The germline gives CDR1 SQVTM, CDR2 ANQGSEA. V was pared by 7 bases and J by 1 base, with 17 bases between. There are 15 residues in the CDR3. CDR3 protein: CSAWTGPPSYNEQFF. CDR3 DNA: TGCAGCGCCTGGACGGGACCCCCATCCTACAATGAGCAGTTCTTC.

This clonotype was seen only a few times. The rearrangement joins TRBV5-1 to TRBJ1-1, with D possibly matching TRBD1 (6 bases). V was trimmed by 5 bases and J by 3 bases, leaving 11 bases between them. CDR1 is SGHRS and CDR2 is YFSETQ in the germline V gene. The CDR3 has 13 amino acids. CDR3 DNA: TGCGCCAGCAGGTCACAGGGTGACACTGAAGCTTTCTTT. It specifies CASRSQGDTEAFF.

The J gene is TRBJ1-1, the V gene TRBV19, with D hard to call. Germline CDR1 LNHDA, CDR2 SQIVND (reference sequence). The CDR3 is made up of 12 amino acids. Deletions cut 5 bases from V and 3 bases from J, with 7 bases between. For the CDR3, the DNA is TGTGCCAGTAGTTTTGGTTACACTGAAGCTTTCTTT. This sequence encodes CASSFGYTEAFF.

The chain uses TRBV12-3 or TRBV12-4 and TRBJ1-1, with D perhaps matching TRBD1 (5 bases). V was cut by 6 bases and J by 1 base, with 12 bases left in between. The CDR3 loop spans 14 amino acids. The CDR3 DNA reads as TGTGCCAGCAGGGAGGGACGGTGGAACACTGAAGCTTTCTTT. Residues: CASREGRWNTEAFF.

This clonotype was detected ten times or more. V and J are TRBV27 and TRBJ1-3; D perhaps matches TRBD1 (5 bases). Germline V gene data show CDR1 as MNHEY and CDR2 as SMNVEV (reference sequence). Trimming took off 4 bases at V and 2 bases at J, with 9 bases between the two ends. This CDR3 comprises 14 residues. The CDR3 nucleotides read TGTGCCAGCAGTTCCGCAGGGACTGGAAACACCATATATTTT. It specifies CASSSAGTGNTIYF.

The V and J genes are TRBV20-1 and TRBJ1-2; D uncertain. V lost 4 bases and J lost 0, with 6 bases in between. The CDR3 length is 12 residues. CDR1 is DFQATT and CDR2 is SNEGSKA in the germline V gene (reference sequence). CDR3 DNA sequence: TGCAGTGCTAACCCAGCTAACTATGGCTACACCTTC. Encoded protein: CSANPANYGYTF.

In this sample, this clonotype turned up many times. The chain carries TRBV10-3 and TRBJ1-6; D unresolved. V lost 3 bases and J 10 bases, leaving 13 bases between the germline ends. Germline assignment: CDR1 ENHRY and CDR2 SYGVKD. The CDR3 is 14 amino acids. For the CDR3, the DNA is TGTGCCATCAGTGATCAGAACAATGGGTCACCCCTCCACTTT. The encoded protein is CAISDQNNGSPLHF.

This clonotype was seen repeatedly, ten times or more. V is TRBV6-6 and J is TRBJ1-3, with D perhaps TRBD1 (5 bases). Trimming took off 6 bases at V and 0 bases at J, with 9 bases between the two ends. The CDR3 covers 14 residues. Germline assignment: CDR1 MNHNY and CDR2 SVGAGI (reference sequence). The CDR3 protein is CASSPQGSGNTIYF. CDR3 DNA: TGTGCCAGCAGCCCCCAGGGCTCTGGAAACACCATATATTTT.

This chain joins TRBV4-3 and TRBJ2-7, with 11 nucleotides matching TRBD1. Germline assignment: CDR1 LGHNA and CDR2 YSLEER. The CDR3 spans 15 residues. The V segment lost 4 bases and the J segment 4 bases; nucleotides outside the gene matches: 6. The CDR3, as DNA: TGCGCCAGCAGCCCTGGACAGGGGGCTTCGTACGAGCAGTACTTC. Translation gives CASSPGQGASYEQYF.

The chain employs TRBV6-5 and TRBJ1-5; 7 bases are shared with TRBD1. With 6 bases clipped from V and 4 bases from J, the junction kept 3 bases outside the gene matches. This CDR3 is built from 13 residues. Germline V lookup: CDR1 MNHEY, CDR2 SVGAGI. The CDR3 bases are TGTGCCAGCAGCGGGACAGCTAATCAGCCCCAGCATTTT. Encoded protein: CASSGTANQPQHF.

This clonotype was picked up one time. This chain joins TRBV2 and TRBJ1-1; 11 bases map to TRBD1. Trimming at V came to 5 bases and at J to 2 bases, leaving 10 bases not matched to a gene. The CDR3 contains 17 residues. Germline lookup yields CDR1 SNHLY and CDR2 FYNNEI. CDR3 sequence reads: CASSKIGQGAINTEAFF. DNA of the CDR3: TGTGCCAGCAGTAAGATCGGACAGGGGGCTATCAACACTGAAGCTTTCTTT.

The genes are TRBV11-2 and TRBJ2-3; D unresolved. The germline CDR1 and CDR2 sequences are SGHAT and FQNNGV. Trimming removed 1 base from V and 0 bases from J, with 5 bases in between. The CDR3 runs to 14 residues. As DNA, the CDR3 is TGTGCCAGCAGCTTAGTCGGGAGCACAGATACGCAGTATTTT. This translates into CASSLVGSTDTQYF.

The chain links TRBV10-3 to TRBJ1-1; the D is unclear. V was pared by 3 bases and J by 1 base, with 6 bases between. The CDR3 is made up of 13 amino acids. Germline loops: CDR1 ENHRY, CDR2 SYGVKD. In nucleotides, the CDR3 is TGTGCCATCAGTGATACAGCGAACACTGAAGCTTTCTTT. This gives the protein CAISDTANTEAFF.

The V and J genes are TRBV6-5 and TRBJ2-7; 7 bases are shared with TRBD1. The CDR3 extends over 14 amino acids. The junction had 7 bases not matched to a gene; V was cut back by 6 bases and J by 2 bases. CDR1 MNHEY and CDR2 SVGAGI come from the germline V gene. CDR3 sequence (DNA): TGTGCCAGCAGCAAGACAGGGAAGCCCTACGAGCAGTACGTC. Translation: CASSKTGKPYEQYV.

This clonotype showed up just once. The gene calls are TRBV6-4 and TRBJ1-5; D gene ambiguous. The CDR3 length is 13 residues. Trimming took 4 bases from V and 4 from J, leaving 8 bases between them. Germline V gene data show CDR1 as MRHNA and CDR2 as SNTAGT. The CDR3 DNA reads TGTGCCAGCAGTGTAGAAAGGAATCAGCCCCAGCATTTT. It specifies CASSVERNQPQHF.

This sequence joins TRBV12-3 or TRBV12-4 and TRBJ2-1; tentatively, D is TRBD1 (6 bases). V was trimmed by 6 bases and J by 2 bases, leaving 14 bases between them. This CDR3 spans 15 amino acids. The CDR3 DNA reads TGTGCCAGCAGGGTTGAGACAGGAACCTACAATGAGCAGTTCTTC. This sequence encodes CASRVETGTYNEQFF.

This clonotype was found once. The V and J genes are TRBV11-2 and TRBJ2-5; D not resolved. Trimming took off 7 bases at V and 4 bases at J, with 19 bases between the two ends. The CDR3 loop spans 15 amino acids. CDR1 SGHAT and CDR2 FQNNGV come from the germline V gene. The DNA of the CDR3 is TGTGCCAGCACCCGCCATCTCGGACGGAGAGAGACCCAGTACTTC. Its protein is CASTRHLGRRETQYF.

The gene calls are TRBV27 and TRBJ1-2; D perhaps matches TRBD1 (6 bases). The germline V and J ends were trimmed by 3 bases and 4 bases, with 12 bases remaining between them. This CDR3 is 14 amino acids long. The germline gives CDR1 MNHEY, CDR2 SMNVEV (reference sequence). CDR3 sequence: CASSFAGVGYGYTF. CDR3 nucleotide sequence: TGTGCCAGCAGTTTCGCAGGGGTAGGCTATGGCTACACCTTC.

The genes are TRBV12-3 or TRBV12-4 and TRBJ2-1, with a possible D match to TRBD2 (5 bases). The CDR3 covers 15 residues. V was trimmed by 7 bases and J by 2 bases, leaving 15 bases between them. CDR3 DNA sequence: TGTGCCAGCAATTCCGGCGGGCACCCCTACAATGAGCAGTTCTTC. This gives the protein CASNSGGHPYNEQFF.